This TCR beta chain originates from a study of blood T cells in healthy people across ages. For the second PCR, which ran for about 7 to 11 cycles, a sample-barcoded 5' primer and a J-beta primer mix were used. TCRdb recomputed calls from the 5' RACE reads with MiXCR, one row per CDR3 protein. The sample records fewer than 1,200,000 distinct CDR3 sequences, around 25% being singletons. CDR3 length: 12 amino acids. These data are also associated with another study on T cells of mothers and their children. That source adds: Related and unrelated pairs show similar thymic shaping of TCR recombination output.

The receptor's source is a girl aged 2 to 9 in good health. The material sequenced was blood. V gene TRBV12-3 or TRBV12-4 combines with J gene TRBJ2-5; D unclear. The better agreement between TRBJ2-1 and the DNA end casts doubt on the J call. This CDR3 reads CASSETIYEQFF. For the CDR3, the DNA is TGTGCCAGCAGTGAGACCATCTATGAGCAGTTCTTC.